The next 18 T cell receptor beta chains were all read from a single sample in a study of shared clonotypes between healthy human individuals (dated by TCRdb to 2018 to 2020). The library was built by means of the immunoSEQ multiplex PCR assay. TCRdb obtained this table from immuneACCESS and retained in-frame rearrangements with V and J assigned. These tables miss some clones; where compared with another copy, unresolved V genes account for less than half of the shortfall, and the remainder is unexplained. This sample has roughly 1,000,000 clones in its table, and 70% to 80% of those were observed once. Under 0.6% of the sample goes to the ten largest clones. Source material: memory CD4+ T cells from PBMCs. The sample's cell subset or site label is to be understood as: CD45RA-negative fraction. The receptors were sampled from a man in his late teens or twenties in good health. Some clones in this sample may be carry-over from other donors' samples.

This clone was seen a single time. The genes are TRBV5-1 and TRBJ1-5, with D possibly being TRBD1 (5 bases). V was clipped by 0 bases and J by 7 bases, with 11 bases between them. Germline CDR1 SGHRS, CDR2 YFSETQ. The CDR3 consists of 14 residues. Here the CDR3 DNA reads TGCGCCAGCAGCTTGGTCGGAGGGGACCAGCCCCAGCATTTT. This translates into CASSLVGGDQPQHF. Looking up the rest from reference TRBV5-1 and TRBJ1-5 gives the full variable domain: KAGVTQTPRYLIKTRGQQVTLSCSPISGHRSVSWYQQTPGQGLQFLFEYFSETQRNKGNFPGRFSGRQFSNSRSEMNVSTLELGDSALYLCASSLVGGDQPQHFGDGTRLSIL.

This clone was found once. CDR3 residues: CASTLGGNTYEQYF. The CDR3 DNA is TGTGCCAGCACCCTCGGAGGCAATACCTACGAGCAGTACTTC. V gene TRBV28 combines with J gene TRBJ2-7; D possibly corresponds to TRBD2 (5 bases). This CDR3 has 14 residues. V lost 7 bases to trimming and J lost 2 bases, with 15 bases between them. CDR1 is MDHEN and CDR2 is SYDVKM in the germline V gene.

Many counts were recorded for this clone. DNA for the CDR3: TGTGCCAGCAGTTTTAAAGGATTTGGGACAGCATCCCGGTGGGATGAGCAGTTCTTC. Encoded protein: CASSFKGFGTASRWDEQFF. The chain combines TRBV27 with TRBJ2-1, with 7 bases that match TRBD1. The CDR3 loop spans 19 amino acids. Trimming at V came to 3 bases and at J to 8 bases, leaving 22 bases not matched to a gene. Germline values: CDR1 MNHEY, CDR2 SMNVEV (reference sequence).

This clone was seen a few times. V gene TRBV30 combines with J gene TRBJ1-5, with TRBD1 as a possible D gene (5 bases). This CDR3 has 14 amino acids. Trimming shortened V by 2 bases and J by 5 bases, and 13 bases separated the two germline ends. Germline V lookup: CDR1 GTSNPN, CDR2 SVGIG (reference sequence). Written as DNA, the CDR3 is TGTGCCTGGAGTTCTGGGACCTGGGATCAGCCCCAGCATTTT. Amino acids: CAWSSGTWDQPQHF.

Of note for this clone: Distinct nucleotide sequences in the sample also encode this CDR3. The chain uses TRBV28 and TRBJ2-7, with TRBD1 matching 10 bases. Per germline, CDR1 MDHEN and CDR2 SYDVKM. The CDR3 contains 14 residues. V lost 7 bases and J lost 1; bases outside the gene matches: 4. The CDR3 DNA is TGTGCCAGCACCAGGACAGGGGGATCCTACGAGCAGTACTTC. This sequence encodes CASTRTGGSYEQYF.

This clone has a single count. The V and J genes are TRBV7-9 and TRBJ2-1, with D uncertain. This CDR3 spans 13 amino acids. Trimming took off 7 bases at V and 7 bases at J, with 14 bases between the two ends. From germline, CDR1 is SEHNR and CDR2 FQNEAQ (reference sequence). CDR3 loop: CASIVAALNEQFF. The DNA for the CDR3 is TGTGCCAGCATAGTAGCAGCCCTTAATGAGCAGTTCTTC.

This chain joins TRBV6-1 and TRBJ2-1; unclear D gene. Trimming cost V 4 bases and J 5 bases, with 18 bases left between them. CDR1 is MNHNS, CDR2 SASEGT, per germline. The CDR3 totals 16 residues. The CDR3 spells CASSGRSRLGNNEQFF. The DNA of the CDR3 is TGTGCCAGCAGTGGCCGATCCAGGTTGGGCAACAATGAGCAGTTCTTC.

V usage is TRBV9 and J usage is TRBJ2-1, with 9 bases matching TRBD1. CDR3 length equals 16 residues. Germline V CDR1 and CDR2: SGDLS, YYNGEE. J lost 9 bases, V lost 3 bases, and 13 bases had no gene match. The CDR3 is CASSAYLTGGEAEQFF. The CDR3 DNA reads TGTGCCAGCAGCGCCTACTTGACAGGGGGTGAGGCTGAGCAGTTCTTC.

V and J are TRBV29-1 and TRBJ2-7; D is possibly TRBD1 (5 bases). The CDR3 covers 14 residues. Trimming cost V 6 bases and J 7 bases, with 22 bases left between them. From germline, CDR1 is SQVTM and CDR2 ANQGSEA. This chain's CDR3 is CSVAVSTGAPEQYF. CDR3 DNA sequence: TGCAGCGTGGCCGTTTCAACAGGTGCCCCTGAGCAGTACTTC.

This clone was counted a few times. The rearrangement joins TRBV6-6 to TRBJ2-7; the match to TRBD1 covers 9 bases. The ends lost 5 bases at V and 2 bases at J; junction bases unmatched: 7. This CDR3 contains 15 residues. CDR1 and CDR2 (germline): MNHNY, SVGAGI (reference sequence). CDR3 sequence: CASSRRDRATYEQYF. As DNA, the CDR3 is TGTGCCAGCAGTCGCCGGGACAGGGCCACCTACGAGCAGTACTTC.

V and J are TRBV20-1 and TRBJ2-1; unclear D gene. This CDR3 is built from 11 residues. Germline lookup yields CDR1 DFQATT and CDR2 SNEGSKA (reference sequence). V lost 6 bases and J 4 bases, leaving 7 bases between the germline ends. CDR3 sequence reads: CSAKGYNEQFF. DNA for the CDR3: TGCAGTGCCAAGGGATACAATGAGCAGTTCTTC.

Of note for this clone: Germline and junction disagree at one end, which may indicate a read error. The chain carries TRBV28 and TRBJ2-7; the D gene is possibly TRBD1 (6 bases). Germline-derived CDR1 and CDR2 are MDHEN and SYDVKM. The CDR3 extends over 13 amino acids. This CDR3 is CASSFVLGATLDF. The CDR3 coding sequence is TGTGCCAGCAGTTTCGTGCTGGGGGCCACATTGGACTTC.

This chain links TRBV11-3 with TRBJ2-7; possible D gene TRBD2, 7 bases. The germline V and J ends were trimmed by 6 bases and 5 bases, with 11 bases remaining between them. CDR1 is SGHNT, CDR2 YENEEA, per germline. This CDR3 has 12 residues. The CDR3 protein is CASSGRGDEQYF. The CDR3 DNA reads TGTGCCAGCAGTGGGAGGGGGGACGAGCAGTACTTC.

V and J are TRBV7-9 and TRBJ1-2; weak D call: TRBD1 (6 bases). V was trimmed by 3 bases and J by 6 bases, leaving 20 bases between them. The CDR3 loop spans 16 amino acids. The V gene's germline CDR1 is SEHNR and CDR2 FQNEAQ (reference sequence). CDR3 sequence: CASSFGLGHPMDGYTF. CDR3 nucleotides: TGTGCCAGCAGCTTCGGTCTGGGACACCCGATGGATGGCTACACCTTC.

The CDR3 bases are TGTGCCAGTAGTACGCGGACAGGGAAAGGGAACACTGAAGCTTTCTTT. Translation: CASSTRTGKGNTEAFF. The chain links TRBV19 to TRBJ1-1; 8 bases line up with TRBD1. Germline V CDR1 and CDR2: LNHDA, SQIVND (reference sequence). The CDR3 sequence is 16 residues long. The V segment lost 4 bases and the J segment 1 base; nucleotides outside the gene matches: 8.

This chain uses TRBV21-1 with TRBJ2-7; the listed D gene, TRBD2, was not tested against the DNA. TRBV21-1 corresponds to a pseudogene. The CDR3 spans 14 residues. CDR3 coding DNA: TGTGCCAGCAGCATCGAGGCAAACACCTACGAGCAGTACTTC. Translation: CASSIEANTYEQYF.

The genes are TRBV28 and TRBJ1-5, with a weak D call TRBD1 (6 bases). The CDR3 length is 14 residues. Germline loops: CDR1 MDHEN, CDR2 SYDVKM. V lost 5 bases and J 4 bases, leaving 12 bases between the germline ends. The CDR3 loop is CASSQGGTNQPQHF. In DNA form, the CDR3 reads TGTGCCAGCAGTCAAGGGGGAACTAATCAGCCCCAGCATTTT.

V usage is TRBV6-1 and J usage is TRBJ2-1; D is ambiguous. The V gene lost 2 bases and the J gene lost 7 bases, with 12 bases spanning the gap. Germline assignment: CDR1 MNHNS and CDR2 SASEGT. The length of the CDR3 is 14 residues. The CDR3 DNA sequence: TGTGCCAGCAGTGAAAGCTCCGCCCAAAATGAGCAGTTCTTC. Amino acid sequence: CASSESSAQNEQFF.